The 9 T cell receptor beta chains reported below all come from one sample, sequenced in a study of prognosis after radiotherapy for stage I lung cancer (TCRdb year 2021). Data came from an Illumina HiSeq 3000. Two rounds of multiplex PCR were used to amplify the TCR beta CDR3 region from genomic DNA. In the first PCR round, primers specific to each TRBV and TRBJ gene were used, and the primer sequences were filed in Chinese patent CN105087789A. TCRdb reanalyzed the raw reads on its own, using fastp at Q25 for trimming and MiXCR for clone calling, and kept in-frame beta chains. Every distinct CDR3 protein forms one entry, paired with its most common genes and DNA. Counted in this sample were tens of thousands of distinct CDR3 sequences; roughly 43% of them appeared once. The leading ten clones occupy 31% of the sample. Specimen: PBMCs, collected before or after stereotactic body radiation therapy (not recorded which). The source is a donor aged 50 or older with non-small cell lung cancer.

The chain joins TRBV5-4 to TRBJ2-1; tentatively, D is TRBD1 or TRBD2 (5 bases each). CDR3 length: 12 amino acids. The germline V and J ends were trimmed by 4 bases and 9 bases, with 11 bases remaining between them. Per the germline V gene, CDR1 is SGHNT and CDR2 is YYREEE (reference sequence). DNA for the CDR3: TGTGCCAGCAGCCTCACGAGGGGTGAGCAGTTCTTC. Translation gives CASSLTRGEQFF.

This clonotype has at least ten counts. This sequence joins TRBV7-9 and TRBJ2-7; 7 bases map to TRBD1. Germline V gene data show CDR1 as SEHNR and CDR2 as FQNEAQ (reference sequence). The V and J ends lost 5 bases and 5 bases, in that order; junction bases with no gene match: 12. This CDR3 has 15 amino acids. In nucleotides, the CDR3 is TGTGCCAGCAGCCCCAAAATCAGACAGGGCCACGAGCAGTACTTC. Translation gives CASSPKIRQGHEQYF.

Ten or more counts support this clonotype. The chain combines TRBV5-8 with TRBJ2-1; 10 bases align to TRBD1. J lost 1 base, V lost 3 bases, and 1 base had no gene match. CDR3 length: 15 amino acids. Per germline, CDR1 SGHTS and CDR2 YDEGEE. CDR3 coding DNA: TGTGCCAGCAGCTGGGGACAGGGGTCCTACAATGAGCAGTTCTTC. The encoded protein is CASSWGQGSYNEQFF.

The chain couples TRBV7-9 to TRBJ2-7; D remains ambiguous. The CDR3 is 15 residues long. Trimming cost V 7 bases and J 3 bases, with 19 bases left between them. Per germline, CDR1 SEHNR and CDR2 FQNEAQ (reference sequence). Here the CDR3 DNA reads TGTGCCAGCATCTCCCCCCTTACAGCCTTCTACGAGCAGTACTTC. Residues: CASISPLTAFYEQYF. The whole variable domain, filled in from reference TRBV7-9 and TRBJ2-7, reads DTGVSQNPRHKITKRGQNVTFRCDPISEHNRLYWYRQTLGQGPEFLTYFQNEAQLEKSRLLSDRFSAERPKGSFSTLEIQRTEQGDSAMYLCASISPLTAFYEQYFGPGTRLTVT.

As to this clonotype: This likely reflects a read error, since a far larger clone is one base away. The rearrangement links TRBV7-9 to TRBJ2-3, with 8 bases aligning to TRBD2. CDR1 and CDR2 (germline): SEHNR, FQNEAQ (reference sequence). The J segment lost 4 bases and the V segment lost 1 base, leaving 4 bases of the junction unmatched. CDR3 size: 15 residues. The CDR3 DNA is TGTGCCAGCAGCTTAGTACTAGCGGCTTCAGATACGCAGTATTTT. Amino acids: CASSLVLAASDTQYF. Drawing the rest from reference TRBV7-9 and TRBJ2-3, the complete variable domain is DTGVSQNPRHKITKRGQNVTFRCDPISEHNRLYWYRQTLGQGPEFLTYFQNEAQLEKSRLLSDRFSAERPKGSFSTLEIQRTEQGDSAMYLCASSLVLAASDTQYFGPGTRLTVL.

The gene calls are TRBV6-1 and TRBJ2-7; 7 nucleotides align to TRBD1. CDR1 and CDR2 from the germline V gene are MNHNS and SASEGT. V dropped 1 base and J dropped 2; count of bases not matched to a gene: 2. The CDR3 totals 14 residues. CDR3 nucleotides: TGTGCCAGCAGTGAAGGGGACAGAGCCTACGAGCAGTACTTC. It is translated as CASSEGDRAYEQYF.

The rearrangement uses TRBV5-1 and TRBJ2-7; tentative D call: TRBD2 (6 bases). CDR3 size: 14 residues. Trimming left V 1 base short and J 5 bases short, with 13 bases between. CDR1 and CDR2 (germline): SGHRS, YFSETQ. The CDR3 DNA is TGCGCCAGCAGCTTGTTTCCTAGCGCCAACGAGCAGTACTTC. Translation gives CASSLFPSANEQYF. Based on the CDR3 plus reference TRBV5-1 and TRBJ2-7, the full variable domain is KAGVTQTPRYLIKTRGQQVTLSCSPISGHRSVSWYQQTPGQGLQFLFEYFSETQRNKGNFPGRFSGRQFSNSRSEMNVSTLELGDSALYLCASSLFPSANEQYFGPGTRLTVT.

Ten or more counts support this clonotype. The chain joins TRBV2 to TRBJ2-7; D is possibly TRBD1 (5 bases). Deletions cut 4 bases from V and 1 base from J, with 11 bases between. Germline lookup yields CDR1 SNHLY and CDR2 FYNNEI. CDR3 length: 14 amino acids. CDR3 sequence (DNA): TGTGCCAGCAGTGGTAGTCAGGGTTCCTACGAGCAGTACTTC. Translated: CASSGSQGSYEQYF.

The chain has TRBV7-9 and TRBJ2-3, with 9 nucleotides matching TRBD2. The V and J ends lost 5 bases and 3 bases, in that order; junction bases with no gene match: 9. Germline V lookup: CDR1 SEHNR, CDR2 FQNEAQ (reference sequence). This CDR3 is 16 amino acids long. The CDR3 here is CASSPGVAGATDTQYF. The CDR3 nucleotides are TGTGCCAGCAGCCCCGGAGTAGCGGGAGCTACAGATACGCAGTATTTT.